This is a list of T cell receptor beta chains from one sample in a study of T cell repertoires in cytomegalovirus infection. Their recognized antigens are unknown. TCRdb analysed the reads with MiXCR anew, one entry per CDR3 protein. The sample has roughly 570,000 distinct CDR3 sequences, 40% seen once. The material sequenced was cultured PBMCs, taken from culture after CMV antigen stimulation. The receptors were gathered from a human donor in good health (CMV status not recorded). Some clones in this sample may be carry-over from other donors' samples. Both conserved end residues are part of each CDR3. The D gene is left open where the match is weak. Size values are once, few and many counts, or a class for expanded clones, and some rows have none.

.,.,TRBJ2-7,TRBV6-6,TGTGCCAGCAGTTATGACCAGGTCTGGCCGTACTTC,CASSYDQVWPYF
.,TRBD1,TRBJ2-7,TRBV20-1,TGCAGTGCCAACCGTAGGACAGGGGCTACGTACGAGCAGTACTTC,CSANRRTGATYEQYF
.,.,TRBJ2-7,TRBV20-1,TGCAGTGCTAGATCCGGCTACTCTTACGAGCAGTACTTC,CSARSGYSYEQYF
many,.,TRBJ1-1,TRBV7-2,TGTGCCAGCAGCTTAGTGCTGAACACTGAAGCTTTCTTT,CASSLVLNTEAFF
few,TRBD1,TRBJ2-2,TRBV11-2,TGTGCCAGCAGCTTTTACCACAGGGGGTACAGCGGGGAGCTGTTTTTT,CASSFYHRGYSGELFF
.,TRBD2,TRBJ2-1,TRBV7-6,TGTGCCAGCAGCCGATCCCCTGGGACTACTGAGTACAATGAGCAGTTCTTC,CASSRSPGTTEYNEQFF
.,TRBD2,TRBJ2-3,TRBV7-2,TGTGCCAGCAGCACCCGGACTAGCGGGTGGGGGGAGCTTACGCAGTATTTT,CASSTRTSGWGELTQYF
.,.,TRBJ2-1,TRBV7-6,TGTGCCAGCAGCTTAGCTCTAGATAACAATGAGCAGTTCTTC,CASSLALDNNEQFF
.,TRBD2,TRBJ2-1,TRBV5-1,TGCGCCAGCAGCTTGTCTGCTAGCGGGGTGTCCTACAATGAGCAGTTCTTC,CASSLSASGVSYNEQFF
.,.,TRBJ2-6,TRBV11-2,TGTGCCAGCATCTCATTGACAGGACTGGGTTCCGACTCTGGGGCCAACGTCCTGACTTTC,CASISLTGLGSDSGANVLTF
.,.,TRBJ1-1,TRBV7-6,TGTGCCAGCAGCTTAGGTCGGTGGGGTAACACTGAAGCTTTCTTT,CASSLGRWGNTEAFF